Listed here are 11 T cell receptor beta chains from one sample, sequenced in a study of cytomegalovirus exposure and HLA in healthy donors. PCR amplification relied on 60 Vbeta primers (plus 13 Jbeta primers). Sequencing was performed with immunoSEQ multiplex PCR; in TCRdb, only in-frame clones are kept and a portion is missing. This sample has approximately 140,000 clones, with approximately 79% found just once. The sample taken for sequencing was PBMCs. These receptors originate from a man aged 50 or older in good health and CMV-seropositive.

This rearrangement joins TRBV28 to TRBJ1-6, with D uncertain. CDR1 is MDHEN, CDR2 SYDVKM, per germline. This CDR3 contains 12 residues. The V end was cut by 6 bases, the J end by 14 bases, with 14 bases between. The CDR3 here is CASREDIRTLHF. Here the CDR3 DNA reads TGTGCCAGCAGGGAAGACATTCGGACCCTCCACTTT. The full variable domain, its missing parts supplied by reference TRBV28 and TRBJ1-6, is DVKVTQSSRYLVKRTGEKVFLECVQDMDHENMFWYRQDPGLGLRLIYFSYDVKMKEKGDIPEGYSVSREKKERFSLILESASTNQTSMYLCASREDIRTLHFGNGTRLTVT.

This rearrangement joins TRBV19 to TRBJ1-5, with TRBD1 as a possible D gene (6 bases). Trimming removed 7 bases at V and 6 bases at J, with 19 bases between. This CDR3 is 15 amino acids long. CDR1 is LNHDA and CDR2 is SQIVND in the germline V gene (reference sequence). The CDR3, as DNA: TGTGCCAGTACAGGGGTAGGGAGGGCGATTCAGCCCCAGCATTTT. Encoded protein: CASTGVGRAIQPQHF.

The chain has TRBV5-1 and TRBJ2-1; D gene ambiguous. This CDR3 is built from 16 residues. With 0 bases removed from V and 0 bases from J, the gap between germline ends came to 10 bases. Germline CDR1 reads SGHRS; CDR2 reads YFSETQ. The CDR3 sequence is CASSLAFHSSYNEQFF. The CDR3 DNA sequence: TGCGCCAGCAGCTTGGCGTTCCATAGCTCCTACAATGAGCAGTTCTTC.

The chain couples TRBV14 to TRBJ1-1, with 12 bases matching TRBD1. The CDR3 totals 19 residues. CDR1 and CDR2 (germline): SGHDN, FVKESK. V lost 3 bases, J lost 5 bases, and 16 bases stayed unmatched. CDR3: CASSHSARGTGGAVTEAFF. The CDR3 nucleotides read TGTGCCAGCAGCCACTCCGCGAGGGGGACAGGGGGCGCGGTAACTGAAGCTTTCTTT.

This chain links TRBV10-2 with TRBJ2-3; 14 bases agree with TRBD2. Losses at the gene ends were 6 bases for V and 5 bases for J; bases not matched to a gene: 7. This CDR3 has 16 residues. Germline CDR1 and CDR2: WSHSY and SAAADI. The CDR3: CASRATSGRGEDTQYF. The CDR3 region has the DNA TGCGCCAGCAGAGCGACTAGCGGGAGGGGTGAAGATACGCAGTATTTT.

V is TRBV11-3 and J is TRBJ2-5; 8 nucleotides line up with TRBD2. CDR1 is SGHNT and CDR2 is YENEEA in the germline V gene. The CDR3 length is 15 residues. V lost 5 bases and J lost 2; bases outside the gene matches: 7. The CDR3 spells CASSLSGSGQETQYF. CDR3 nucleotide sequence: TGTGCCAGCAGCCTCAGCGGGAGCGGACAAGAGACCCAGTACTTC.

V and J are TRBV6-5 and TRBJ1-2, with no clear D. The CDR3 covers 15 residues. V shed 0 bases and J shed 4 bases, with 12 bases lying between them. CDR1 and CDR2 (germline): MNHEY, SVGAGI. CDR3 protein: CASSYSSPGLYGYTF. The DNA of the CDR3 is TGTGCCAGCAGTTACTCGTCTCCAGGACTCTATGGCTACACCTTC.

The rearrangement uses TRBV10-3 and TRBJ2-1, with TRBD1 as a possible D gene (6 bases). Germline CDR1 is ENHRY and CDR2 is SYGVKD. The CDR3 extends over 14 amino acids. Trimming shortened V by 7 bases and J by 5 bases, and 15 bases separated the two germline ends. CDR3 loop: CAITRTGTHNEQFF. As DNA, the CDR3 is TGTGCCATCACTAGGACGGGGACACACAATGAGCAGTTCTTC.

This chain links TRBV7-2 with TRBJ2-2, with D possibly TRBD1 on 5 matching bases. The germline V gene encodes CDR1 SGHTA and CDR2 FQGNSA. Trimming left V 5 bases short and J 3 bases short, with 16 bases between. The CDR3 totals 16 residues. Here the CDR3 DNA reads TGTGCCAGCAGCAGACCCAGGGTCTTGGACACCGGGGAGCTGTTTTTT. It codes for CASSRPRVLDTGELFF.

This rearrangement joins TRBV29-1 to TRBJ2-7; D may be TRBD1 (6 bases). Germline-derived CDR1 and CDR2 are SQVTM and ANQGSEA. The CDR3 extends over 14 amino acids. Trimming cost V 2 bases and J 5 bases, with 16 bases left between them. CDR3 region: CSVERLGAPDEQYF. DNA of the CDR3: TGCAGCGTTGAAAGGCTGGGGGCGCCGGACGAGCAGTACTTC.

The chain combines TRBV5-1 with TRBJ1-6; no firm D call. Looked up from germline, CDR1 is SGHRS and CDR2 is YFSETQ. This CDR3 is 13 amino acids long. Trimming removed 0 bases from V and 9 bases from J, with 7 bases in between. The CDR3 is CASSLAGSSPLHF. CDR3 nucleotides: TGCGCCAGCAGCTTGGCCGGTAGTTCACCCCTCCACTTT.